This note documents a single T cell receptor (beta chain) sequence. The antigen it binds to is not known. Base qualities are missing; no much larger clone stands one base away. The library was generated by multiplex PCR. TCRdb names Illumina HiSeq 4000 as the instrument used. iRepertoire HTBI primers and Arm-PCR amplification of CDR3 regions were used to construct TCR beta libraries. Before sequencing, the PCR products underwent gel purification. The original methods were these. A total of 62 TRBV and some 15 TRBJ segments were identified across samples and were used for gene usage analysis of CDR3 amino acid clonotypes. Filtered high-quality paired reads were merged into contigs using COPE and FqMerger. Contigs were aligned with BLAST to IMGT TRBV, TRBD and TRBJ reference genes, and CDR3 was defined per IMGT. Clonotypes above 0.1% frequency were classified as highly expanded clones. Repertoire diversity was measured by Shannon entropy, and V-J evenness by the Gini coefficient. A clonotype was considered public if more than one individual shared it. TCRdb passed the public sequencing reads through fastp at Q25 and MiXCR, retaining productive beta sequences. Identical CDR3 proteins give one entry, which carries the most common genes and DNA. Here the V and J calls rest on TCRdb's processing, not on the authors' analysis. A total of about 470,000 distinct CDR3 sequences appear in this sample, more than 20% of them only once. The ten biggest clones cover 7% to 10% of the sample.

The CDR3 has 14 amino acids, counting the end cysteine and phenylalanine. Of the read, only the CDR3 DNA is kept; its 42 bases are in frame from base 1. In the germline V gene, CDR1 corresponds to MNHGY and CDR2 to SVAAGI. Trimming removed 3 bases from V and 6 bases from J; the gene matches leave 3 bases unexplained. These data belong to a study of regulatory T cells in long-lasting Graves disease (dated by TCRdb to the early 2020s). Regarding the research as a whole: To count as having persistent Graves' disease, a patient had to have received antithyroid drug treatment for over 5 years with TSH receptor autoantibodies remaining persistently positive. A total of 35 or so samples underwent TCR sequencing: around 13 from persistent and roughly 20 from newly diagnosed Graves' disease patients. Peripheral blood TCR sequencing and RNA sequencing compared persistent Graves' disease patients with newly diagnosed Graves' disease patients. In the clinical cohort, patients with persistent Graves' disease had used antithyroid drugs for an average of roughly 10 years. The study was conducted in China and was registered as a clinical trial.

The intended sense of this specimen's time point label: persistent/refractory GD, antithyroid drugs over 5 years with positive TRAb. For both TCR sequencing and RNA sequencing, RNA was extracted from PBMCs in TRIzol. The diagnosis of Graves' disease followed American Thyroid Association guidelines. Patients were recruited from an endocrinology department in Xi'an, China. Each patient gave 9 to 10 milliliters of peripheral blood, collected in an EDTA anticoagulant tube. Ficoll Paque Plus density gradient separation was used to isolate PBMCs, and no further T cell sorting was done. An Agilent 2100 Bioanalyzer and agarose gel were used to check RNA quality, while a NanoDrop 2000 measured RNA concentration. Paper-wide results and their limitations: Compared with newly diagnosed patients, persistent Graves' disease patients had lower TCR Shannon entropy and fewer highly expanded clones, which suggests clonal expansion. The authors acknowledged the small sample size as a limitation that may reduce accuracy. The study examined only peripheral blood because the primary lesion, thyroid tissue, could not be accessed. Persistent disease showed preferential use of TRBV28, TRBJ1-2 and TRBJ2-5, whereas newly diagnosed disease favored TRBV20-1 and TRBJ2-1. Persistent patients shared more public clonotypes among themselves (2,741) than newly diagnosed patients did (roughly 920). Only the TCR beta chain was sequenced and analyzed.

This clonotype originated in a female donor with Graves disease. The V and J segments used are TRBV6-9 and TRBJ1-5, with 9 bases in between that match TRBD1. Sample: peripheral blood mononuclear cells (PBMCs), taken when the disease was refractory, from a patient treated with antithyroid drugs. This receptor carries the CDR3 CASSYGTGFQPQHF. The nucleotides are TGTGCCAGCAGTTACGGGACAGGGTTTCAGCCCCAGCATTTT.